The clone carrying this T cell receptor beta chain was seen at least ten times. TCRdb fed the 5' RACE reads into MiXCR, producing one record per CDR3 protein. The table lists 250,000 or so distinct CDR3 sequences, under 12% of them singletons. These data are taken from a study of CD8 T cells in ankylosing spondylitis. Sequencing input: blood, either unsorted or a sorted T cell fraction (not recorded which). This sequence was found in a male donor with ankylosing spondylitis or in good health (not recorded which).

The CDR3 reads CSSRGESSYNEQFF. CDR3 DNA sequence: TGCAGTTCCCGGGGGGAAAGCTCCTACAATGAGCAGTTCTTC. The rearrangement links TRBV20-1 to TRBJ2-1; TRBD2 agrees at 7 bases. Per the germline V gene, CDR1 is DFQATT and CDR2 is SNEGSKA (reference sequence). V trimming: 8 bases; J trimming: 0 bases; junction bases outside the gene matches: 7. The CDR3 sequence is 14 residues long.